This T cell receptor beta chain was sequenced in a study of cytomegalovirus exposure and HLA in healthy donors. Study conclusions and caveats: Associated with HLA alleles at 0.05 false discovery rate in a later analysis were 15,000 to 20,000 TCR beta sequences.

Deletions cut 5 bases from V and 1 base from J, with 9 bases between. Germline V CDR1 and CDR2: SEHNR, FQNEAQ (reference sequence). The length of the CDR3 is 13 residues. Comment on this clone: Its antigen is not known.

The PCR employed 60 Vbeta primers together with 13 Jbeta primers. Profiling relied on immunoSEQ multiplex PCR, and the TCRdb table lists in-frame clones only, not all of them. The data contain 80,000 to 100,000 clones, 70% to 85% of them singletons. The sequence derives from a young man in good health and CMV-seropositive. The gene calls are TRBV7-9 and TRBJ2-7; D unclear. Sample: PBMCs. CDR3 residues: CASSPLQSYEQYF. CDR3 in DNA: TGTGCCAGCAGCCCCTTACAGTCCTACGAGCAGTACTTC.